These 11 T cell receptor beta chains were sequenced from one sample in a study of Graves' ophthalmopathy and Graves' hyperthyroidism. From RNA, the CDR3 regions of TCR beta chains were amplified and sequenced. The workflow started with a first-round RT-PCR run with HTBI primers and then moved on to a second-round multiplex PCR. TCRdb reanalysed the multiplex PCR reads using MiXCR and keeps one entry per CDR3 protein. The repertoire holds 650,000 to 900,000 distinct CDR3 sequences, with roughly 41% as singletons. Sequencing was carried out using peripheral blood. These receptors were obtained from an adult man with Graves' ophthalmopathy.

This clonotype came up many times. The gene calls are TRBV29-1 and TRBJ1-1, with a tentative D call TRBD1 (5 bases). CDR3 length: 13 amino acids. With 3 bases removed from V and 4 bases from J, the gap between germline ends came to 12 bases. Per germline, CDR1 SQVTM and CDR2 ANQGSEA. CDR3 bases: TGCAGCGTTGACATTGGGGGGAGCACTGAAGCTTTCTTT. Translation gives CSVDIGGSTEAFF.

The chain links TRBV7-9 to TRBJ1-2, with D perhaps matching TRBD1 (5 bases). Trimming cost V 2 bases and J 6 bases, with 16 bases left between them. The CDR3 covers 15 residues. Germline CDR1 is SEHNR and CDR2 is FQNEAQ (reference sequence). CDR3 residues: CASSLIAGTKDGYTF. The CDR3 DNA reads TGTGCCAGCAGCTTAATAGCCGGGACGAAGGATGGCTACACCTTC. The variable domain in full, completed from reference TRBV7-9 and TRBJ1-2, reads DTGVSQNPRHKITKRGQNVTFRCDPISEHNRLYWYRQTLGQGPEFLTYFQNEAQLEKSRLLSDRFSAERPKGSFSTLEIQRTEQGDSAMYLCASSLIAGTKDGYTFGSGTRLTVV.

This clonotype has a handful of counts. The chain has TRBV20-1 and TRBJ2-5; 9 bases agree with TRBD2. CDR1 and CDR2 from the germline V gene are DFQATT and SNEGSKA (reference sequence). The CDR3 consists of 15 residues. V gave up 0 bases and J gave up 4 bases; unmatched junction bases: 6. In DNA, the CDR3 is TGCAGTGCTAGAGATCGGGCGGGAGGGGGAGAGACCCAGTACTTC. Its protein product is CSARDRAGGGETQYF.

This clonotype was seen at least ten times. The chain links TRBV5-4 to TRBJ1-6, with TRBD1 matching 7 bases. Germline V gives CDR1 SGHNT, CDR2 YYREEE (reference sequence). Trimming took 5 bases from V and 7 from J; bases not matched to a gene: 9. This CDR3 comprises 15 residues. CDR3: CASSLPQGRNSPLHF. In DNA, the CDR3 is TGTGCCAGCAGTTTACCACAGGGGCGCAATTCACCCCTCCACTTT.

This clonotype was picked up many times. In DNA, the CDR3 is TGCAGCGTTCTGACAGTTCCCTACGAGCAGTACTTC. This encodes CSVLTVPYEQYF. The rearrangement uses TRBV29-1 and TRBJ2-7; possibly TRBD1 for D (5 bases). The V gene lost 5 bases and the J gene lost 2 bases, with 10 bases spanning the gap. CDR3 length: 12 residues. Looked up from germline, CDR1 is SQVTM and CDR2 is ANQGSEA.

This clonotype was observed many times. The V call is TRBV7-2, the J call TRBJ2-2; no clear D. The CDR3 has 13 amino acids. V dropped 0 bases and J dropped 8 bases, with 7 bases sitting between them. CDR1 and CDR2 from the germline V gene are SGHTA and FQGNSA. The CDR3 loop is CASSLAVEGELFF. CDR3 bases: TGTGCCAGCAGCTTAGCGGTCGAGGGGGAGCTGTTTTTT.

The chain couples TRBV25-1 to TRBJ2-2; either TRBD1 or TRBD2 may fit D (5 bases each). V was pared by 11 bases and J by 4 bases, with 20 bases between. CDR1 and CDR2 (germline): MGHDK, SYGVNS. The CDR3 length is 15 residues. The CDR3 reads CAWSPGPSGTGELFF. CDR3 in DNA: TGTGCCTGGAGCCCGGGACCCTCTGGCACCGGGGAGCTGTTTTTT.

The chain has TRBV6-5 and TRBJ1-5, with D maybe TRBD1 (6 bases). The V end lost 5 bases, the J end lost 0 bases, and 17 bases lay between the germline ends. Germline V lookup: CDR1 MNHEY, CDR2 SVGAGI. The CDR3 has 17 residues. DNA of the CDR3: TGTGCCAGCAGTGAACTTCAGGGGCTCGATAGCAATCAGCCCCAGCATTTT. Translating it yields CASSELQGLDSNQPQHF.

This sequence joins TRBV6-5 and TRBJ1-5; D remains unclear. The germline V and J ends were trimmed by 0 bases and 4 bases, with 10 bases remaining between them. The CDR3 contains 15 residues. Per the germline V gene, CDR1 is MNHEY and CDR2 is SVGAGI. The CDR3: CASSYSVQGNQPQHF. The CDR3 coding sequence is TGTGCCAGCAGTTACTCGGTCCAAGGAAATCAGCCCCAGCATTTT.

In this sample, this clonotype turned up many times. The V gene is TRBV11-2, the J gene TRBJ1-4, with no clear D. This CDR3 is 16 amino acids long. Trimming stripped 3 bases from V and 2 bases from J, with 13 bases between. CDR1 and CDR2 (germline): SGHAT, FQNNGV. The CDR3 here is CASSFGRLWTNEKLFF. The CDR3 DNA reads TGTGCCAGCAGCTTTGGCCGCCTCTGGACTAATGAAAAACTGTTTTTT.

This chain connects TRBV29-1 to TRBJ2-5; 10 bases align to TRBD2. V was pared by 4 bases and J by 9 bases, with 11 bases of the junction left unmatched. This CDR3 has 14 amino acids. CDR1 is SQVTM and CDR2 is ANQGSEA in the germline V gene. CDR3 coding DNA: TGCAGCGTTGTAGGAACTAGCGGGGCCAGGGCCCAGTACTTC. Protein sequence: CSVVGTSGARAQYF.